These T cell receptor beta chains were read from a single sample in a study of brain T cells in children with intractable seizures. TCRdb's table, derived via immunoSEQ multiplex PCR, lists solely in-frame clones and lacks some. The sample records some 76,000 clones, 93% being singletons. The source was peripheral blood, collected at surgery. The receptors stem from a boy younger than two with tuberous sclerosis and intractable seizures. Both conserved end residues are trimmed from each CDR3. Fields, in order: J gene, V gene, CDR3 protein.

>TRBJ2-1|TRBV6-2/TRBV6-3
ASSRRDPSYNEQF
>TRBJ1-1|TRBV5-1
ASSLTGVGTEAF
>TRBJ2-7|TRBV7-9
ASSFFRDSSYEQY
>TRBJ2-7|TRBV14
ASSKTGRGWDTSYEQY
>TRBJ2-7|TRBV5-1
ASSRAGGRDEQY
>TRBJ2-3|TRBV7-9
ASSLLSGQGVPDTQY
>TRBJ2-5|TRBV24-1
ATSDLLGPGQQETQY
>TRBJ2-2|TRBV19
ASSMGTPNTGELF
>TRBJ2-3|TRBV5-6
ASSGRGQGTDTQY
>TRBJ2-7|TRBV29-1
SALTSYEQY
>TRBJ2-7|TRBV6-5
ASSFQGFLGEQY
>TRBJ2-3|TRBV5-1
ASSLDTSGTSTDTQY
>TRBJ2-7|TRBV19
ASSGLLGYEQY
>TRBJ2-3|TRBV29-1
SARSRTDTQY
>TRBJ2-7|TRBV5-6
ASSWAGIWGQNEQY
>TRBJ2-7|TRBV11-2
ASSTYRVAYEQY
>TRBJ1-2|TRBV5-6
ASSPLPGGYGYT
>TRBJ2-7|TRBV28
ASRSYRVPYEQY
>TRBJ1-1|TRBV5-1
ASSPEHLNTEAF
>TRBJ1-6|TRBV30
AWSVGGGSSPLH
>TRBJ2-7|TRBV7-9
ASSRTSTSPYEQY
>TRBJ1-6|TRBV27
ASSPRSRDYNSPLH
>TRBJ1-3|TRBV19
ASTLGRSSGNTIY
>TRBJ1-2|TRBV7-9
ASSHSGERTGNNRYGYT
>TRBJ2-3|TRBV7-3
ASSLLVLGQGTQY
>TRBJ2-1|TRBV11-1
ASSLGDSYNEQF
>TRBJ1-1|TRBV5-4
ASSPMGGNMNTEAF
>TRBJ1-2|TRBV20-1
SAREDGYT
>TRBJ1-1|TRBV5-5
ASSLVALDTEAF
>TRBJ1-2|TRBV5-4
ASSLLGAWGYT
>TRBJ1-1|TRBV10-3
AISEGRLFPVAF
>TRBJ2-7|TRBV7-3
ASSRGGANYEQY
>TRBJ2-5|TRBV29-1
SVKDWGETQY